The sample holds a few counts of the clone carrying this T cell receptor beta chain. The repertoire was sequenced with immunoSEQ multiplex PCR; TCRdb's copy has only in-frame clones and lacks some. The top ten hold around 2.2% of the sample, which has about 300,000 clones, approximately 83% seen once. This entry belongs to a study of blood T cell repertoires in COVID-19. This CDR3 spans 15 amino acids. The junction had 6 bases not matched to a gene; V was cut back by 5 bases and J by 5 bases. Per germline, CDR1 MNHEY and CDR2 SVGAGI. V gene TRBV6-5 combines with J gene TRBJ2-5, with 12 bases that match TRBD1. The sequencing input was PBMCs or T cells enriched from blood (not recorded which). The source is a man aged 25-45 years who had recovered from COVID-19. CDR3 nucleotides: TGTGCCAGCAGTCCCGGGACAGGGGGCGTTGAGACCCAGTACTTC. It yields the protein CASSPGTGGVETQYF.